These T cell receptor beta chains were read from a single sample in a study of OX40 agonist ivuxolimab in advanced cancers. The data were produced by immunoSEQ multiplex PCR, yet TCRdb's version contains in-frame clones alone and is incomplete. The sample records around 62,000 clones, roughly 82% being singletons. Sequenced here: CD4+ or CD8+ T cells sorted from blood, sampled in a trial of the OX40 agonist ivuxolimab. The receptor source for this set is an adult with an advanced solid tumor such as melanoma, head and neck, liver or kidney cancer. Both conserved end residues are part of each CDR3. A D gene is named only where the DNA matches it firmly. Where a row states a size, it is once, few, many or the class of an expanded clone; other rows omit it.

J gene	V gene	D gene	clone size	CDR3 DNA	CDR3 protein
TRBJ1-2	TRBV14	NA	NA	TGTGCCAGCAGCCAAGGTTTGGGGCCGAGCTTCTATGGCTACACCTTC	CASSQGLGPSFYGYTF
TRBJ1-6	TRBV28	NA	NA	TGTGCCAGCAGTTTTGGTTCACCCCTCCACTTT	CASSFGSPLHF
TRBJ1-3	TRBV4-3	TRBD1	NA	TGCGCCAGCAGCCAGGGACAGGGTAGCTCTGGAAACACCATATATTTT	CASSQGQGSSGNTIYF
TRBJ2-3	TRBV7-2	NA	NA	TGTGCCAGCAGCTTCAGACGGACAGATACGCAGTATTTT	CASSFRRTDTQYF
TRBJ2-7	TRBV19	NA	NA	TGTGCCAGTGCAGACAGGGAGGGCTCCTACGAGCAGTACTTC	CASADREGSYEQYF
TRBJ1-2	TRBV6-1	NA	NA	TGTGCCAGCAGTTCCGGGGGACTAGAACACGGCTACACCTTC	CASSSGGLEHGYTF
TRBJ1-2	TRBV5-5	NA	NA	TGTGCCAGCAGCTTGGAGGGACATGGCTACACCTTC	CASSLEGHGYTF
TRBJ2-5	TRBV5-1	NA	NA	TGCGCCAGCAGCTTGGGGTTGGGACGGACCCAAGAGACCCAGTACTTC	CASSLGLGRTQETQYF
TRBJ1-2	TRBV5-1	NA	NA	TGCGCCAGCAGCTTAGGGCGGAACACGGTCTATGGCTACACCTTC	CASSLGRNTVYGYTF
TRBJ1-5	TRBV28	TRBD1	few	TGTGCCAGCAGGACAGGGTTTCTCAATCAGCCCCAGCATTTT	CASRTGFLNQPQHF
TRBJ1-2	TRBV19	NA	NA	TGTGCCAGTAGTTCTTCCGACAAGTACCATGGCTACACCTTC	CASSSSDKYHGYTF
TRBJ2-1	TRBV7-6	NA	few	TGTGCCAGCAGCTCACCACTAGTCGATGAGCAGTTCTTC	CASSSPLVDEQFF
TRBJ1-5	TRBV19	TRBD1	NA	TGTGCCAGTAGTAGGGACAGGGGGCTGAGTCAGCCCCAGCATTTT	CASSRDRGLSQPQHF
TRBJ2-3	TRBV5-6	NA	NA	TGTGCCAGCAGCGACTCAGGGTCCCCATATACGCAGTATTTT	CASSDSGSPYTQYF
TRBJ1-4	TRBV19	NA	NA	TGTGCCAGTAGTATTCGGGCAGGTTTTAATGAAAAACTGTTTTTT	CASSIRAGFNEKLFF
TRBJ1-2	TRBV28	TRBD1	NA	TGTGCCAGCAGGCCCGGGACAGGACCGTATGGCTACACCTTC	CASRPGTGPYGYTF
TRBJ2-5	TRBV2	NA	NA	TGTGCCAGCTCCCCCGGGGCCCACCAAGAGACCCAGTACTTC	CASSPGAHQETQYF
TRBJ1-5	TRBV7-2	NA	NA	TGTGCCAGCAGCTTAGGTGGGGGGCCAGGCAATCAGCCCCAGCATTTT	CASSLGGGPGNQPQHF
TRBJ1-4	TRBV5-6	TRBD1	NA	TGTGCCAGCAGCTCCGGACAGGGGTCCCAGTTGGAAAAACTGTTTTTT	CASSSGQGSQLEKLFF
TRBJ2-5	TRBV5-4	NA	NA	TGTGCCAGCAGCTGGGGAATTCAAGAGACCCAGTACTTC	CASSWGIQETQYF
TRBJ1-6	TRBV9	TRBD1	once	TGTGCCAGCAGCCCTCGCGGACAGGGGGTATCTAATTCACCCCTCCACTTT	CASSPRGQGVSNSPLHF
TRBJ2-7	TRBV6-1	TRBD1	NA	TGTGCCAGCAGTGATTTGGGACAGGGAGGCTACGAGCAGTACTTC	CASSDLGQGGYEQYF
TRBJ1-2	TRBV2	NA	NA	TGTGCCAGCAGTGAGTCTGGTGGCTACACCTTC	CASSESGGYTF
TRBJ2-1	TRBV19	NA	once	TGTGCCAGTAGTATCGGAGCTAGCCGTCCGGGAGAGCAGTTCTTC	CASSIGASRPGEQFF
TRBJ2-1	TRBV5-6	NA	NA	TGTGCCAGCAGCTCCCCGGACCAGTTTCAATATGAGCAGTTCTTC	CASSSPDQFQYEQFF
TRBJ1-1	TRBV19	NA	once	TGTGCCAGTAGTATTACAGGGTTTTCCTCGGAAGCTTTCTTT	CASSITGFSSEAFF
TRBJ1-6	TRBV9	NA	NA	TGTGCCAGCAGCGTAGGTTGGGATTCACCCCTCCACTTT	CASSVGWDSPLHF